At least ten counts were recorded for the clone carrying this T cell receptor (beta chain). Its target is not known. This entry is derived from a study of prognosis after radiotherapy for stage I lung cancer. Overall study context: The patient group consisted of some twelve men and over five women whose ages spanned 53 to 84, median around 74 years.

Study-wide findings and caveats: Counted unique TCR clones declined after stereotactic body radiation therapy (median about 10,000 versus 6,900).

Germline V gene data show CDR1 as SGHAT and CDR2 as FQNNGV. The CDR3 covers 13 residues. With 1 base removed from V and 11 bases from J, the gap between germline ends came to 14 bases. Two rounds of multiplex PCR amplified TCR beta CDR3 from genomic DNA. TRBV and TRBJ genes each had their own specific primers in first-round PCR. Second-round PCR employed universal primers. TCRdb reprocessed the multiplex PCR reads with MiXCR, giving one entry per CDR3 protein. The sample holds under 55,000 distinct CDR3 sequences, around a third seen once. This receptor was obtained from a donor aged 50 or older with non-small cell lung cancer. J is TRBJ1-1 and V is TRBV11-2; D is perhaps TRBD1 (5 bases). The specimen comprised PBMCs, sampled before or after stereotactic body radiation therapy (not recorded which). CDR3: CASSLVRAGDAFF. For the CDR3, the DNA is TGTGCCAGCAGCTTAGTTAGGGCCGGGGACGCTTTCTTT.